This T cell receptor beta chain was identified in a study of sequential checkpoint blockade in melanoma (dated by TCRdb to 2018 to 2020). With respect to the entire study: Patients were randomized 1:1 to first-line nivolumab followed by ipilimumab (arm A) or ipilimumab followed by nivolumab (arm B). Maintenance nivolumab was given following each of the two trial sequences. DNA from approximately 99 pretreatment melanoma tumor samples underwent TCRbeta immunosequencing. In 60% to 85% of the matched pre- and post-treatment tumor biopsy pairs, both biopsies came from the same lesion. For approximately 22 patients, matched tumor biopsies were taken both before treatment and at week 13, after single-agent nivolumab (arm A) or ipilimumab (arm B).

The paper's findings and limits, for the study overall: Small sample sizes and reduced statistical power limited the analyses of tumor T-cell fraction within each arm. Tumor T-cell fraction and clonality were correlated with PD-L1 staining and CD8+ T-cell counts, but not with mutational load. Clinical benefit was about 30 times more likely to be achieved by patients whose tumor T-cell fraction and clonality increased by week 13. Validation of the response-prediction model combining TCR metrics and mutation burden is needed in larger, independent patient cohorts. In the nivolumab-first arm (arm A), an association was found between pretreatment tumor TIL clonality and response (P = .04).

This clone registers as medium-sized (0.01 to 0.1%) within its sample. It lacks a known antigen. Base qualities are not recorded, but no much larger clone differs from it by a single base. Spanning cysteine to phenylalanine, the CDR3 consists of 15 amino acids. The DNA shown is the 45-base CDR3, in frame from base 1. V and J are truncated by 4 bases and 4 bases respectively, leaving an intervening sequence of 14 bases. Taken from the germline V gene, the CDR1 and CDR2 loops are MGHRA and YSYEKL. The meaning of the sample's treatment or condition label: randomized to nivolumab then ipilimumab (arm A) or the reverse (arm B). None of the patients in the trial had previously been given DNA-damaging chemotherapy. The samples were obtained from melanoma patients enrolled in CheckMate 064, an open-label, randomized phase II trial testing sequential checkpoint blockade. Genomic DNA from formalin-fixed paraffin-embedded (FFPE) tissue samples was used for tumor TCR sequencing.

TCRbeta CDR3 regions were immunosequenced from genomic DNA with the immunoSEQ Assay. Genomic DNA was amplified by bias-controlled multiplex PCR before high-throughput sequencing. On the study's bioinformatics: To quantify the absolute abundance of each unique TCRbeta CDR3 region, the sequences were collapsed and filtered. Clonality, defined as 1 minus Pielou's evenness, was calculated using only productive rearrangements. Tumor T-cell fraction was calculated by normalizing TCRbeta template counts to the amount of usable DNA, which was estimated from several housekeeping genes. Clones with significantly greater frequencies in on-treatment versus baseline samples were identified using a previously published method. TCRdb mirrors the immuneACCESS table, restricted to in-frame sequences. Some clones are absent from its copies; in checked studies, under half trace to an unresolved V gene, and the reason for the others is unknown. From that table come the V and J calls and clone size; the DNA was used to work out D and trimming. The table for this sample lists over 2,000 clones; 24% of them were counted only once. Clones ranked in the top ten supply over 20% of the sample.

This receptor was obtained from a human donor with melanoma. The sample here was tumor tissue (inferred from file names), taken from a patient given nivolumab and ipilimumab in sequence. The sequence links TRBV4-1 to TRBJ2-1; the D segment cannot be called with confidence. The CDR3 protein: CASSRSRASYNEQFF. At the DNA level, the sequence is TGCGCCAGCAGCCGCTCTCGGGCATCGTACAATGAGCAGTTCTTC.